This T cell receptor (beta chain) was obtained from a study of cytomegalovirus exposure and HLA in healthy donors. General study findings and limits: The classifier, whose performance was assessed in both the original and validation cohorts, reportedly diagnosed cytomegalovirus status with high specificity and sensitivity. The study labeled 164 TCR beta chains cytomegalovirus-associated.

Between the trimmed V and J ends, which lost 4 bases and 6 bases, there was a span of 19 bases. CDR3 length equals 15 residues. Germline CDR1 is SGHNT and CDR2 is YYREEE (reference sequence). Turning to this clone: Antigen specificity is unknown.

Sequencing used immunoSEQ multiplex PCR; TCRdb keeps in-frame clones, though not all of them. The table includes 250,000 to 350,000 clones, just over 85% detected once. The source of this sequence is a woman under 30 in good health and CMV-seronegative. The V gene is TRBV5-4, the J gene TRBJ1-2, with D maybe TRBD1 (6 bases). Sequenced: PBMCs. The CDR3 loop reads CASSPGQQVDNGYTF. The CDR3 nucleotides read TGTGCCAGCAGCCCCGGACAGCAAGTCGACAATGGCTACACCTTC.